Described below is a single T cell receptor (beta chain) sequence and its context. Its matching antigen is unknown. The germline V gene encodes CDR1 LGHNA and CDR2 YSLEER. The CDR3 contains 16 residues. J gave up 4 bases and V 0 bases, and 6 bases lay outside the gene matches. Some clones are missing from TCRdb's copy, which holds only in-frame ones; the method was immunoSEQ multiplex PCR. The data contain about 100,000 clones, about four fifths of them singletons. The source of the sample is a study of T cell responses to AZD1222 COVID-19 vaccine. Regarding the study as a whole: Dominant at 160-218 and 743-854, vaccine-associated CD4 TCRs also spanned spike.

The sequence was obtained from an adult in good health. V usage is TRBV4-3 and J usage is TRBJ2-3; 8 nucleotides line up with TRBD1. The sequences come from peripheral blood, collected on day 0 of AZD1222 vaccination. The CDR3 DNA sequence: TGCGCCAGCAGCCAAGAATCAGGGGGCTACGCAGATACGCAGTATTTT. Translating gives CASSQESGGYADTQYF.